The next 24 T cell receptor beta chains were all read from a single sample in a study of T cell responses to AZD1222 COVID-19 vaccine listed by TCRdb under 2021. Library construction relied on the immunoSEQ multiplex PCR assay. TCRdb holds this immuneACCESS table with in-frame rearrangements only. Some clones are missing; in checked studies, unresolved V genes explain under half, and the rest has no known cause. For this sample there are 45,000 to 55,000 clones; about 86% appear just once. Roughly a tenth of the sample is held by the ten biggest clonotypes. The time point label for this specimen denotes: baseline before first vaccination. Sequenced here: peripheral blood, sampled on day 0 of AZD1222 vaccination. The receptors stem from an adult in good health.

The chain has TRBV15 and TRBJ2-7; possible D gene TRBD1, 6 bases. This CDR3 comprises 14 residues. Germline values: CDR1 LNHNV, CDR2 YYDKDF (reference sequence). Between the trimmed V and J ends, which lost 0 bases and 3 bases, there was a span of 9 bases. The CDR3 DNA reads TGTGCCACCAGCAGAGAGAGGGGGTTCTACGAGCAGTACTTC. It encodes CATSRERGFYEQYF.

Note on this clone: At one boundary the junction diverges from the germline segment, which might be a read error. CDR3 protein: CASSLGTVANF. The CDR3, as DNA: TGTGCCAGCAGCCTCGGTACGGTGGCGAACTTC. V usage is TRBV12-3 or TRBV12-4 and J usage is TRBJ2-7; D ambiguous. This CDR3 contains 11 residues.

The gene calls are TRBV9 and TRBJ2-2, with TRBD2 matching over 8 bases. Germline assignment: CDR1 SGDLS and CDR2 YYNGEE. This CDR3 comprises 16 residues. Germline trimming cut 4 bases from V and 5 bases from J; bases unmatched to any gene: 10. CDR3 sequence: CASSPHLTSETGELFF. For the CDR3, the DNA is TGTGCCAGCAGCCCCCATTTGACTAGCGAGACCGGGGAGCTGTTTTTT.

The rearrangement links TRBV10-1 to TRBJ1-2; possibly TRBD1 for D (6 bases). CDR1 WNHNN and CDR2 SYGVQD come from the germline V gene (reference sequence). The CDR3 is 18 residues long. V dropped 6 bases and J dropped 8 bases, with 31 bases sitting between them. The CDR3 region has the DNA TGCGCCAGCAGCAGGGGTGTTCACAGACTCACCTTTTTGTACGGCTACACCTTC. Translation: CASSRGVHRLTFLYGYTF.

This clone was found a few times. The V gene is TRBV11-2, the J gene TRBJ2-5; D is perhaps TRBD2 (6 bases). The CDR3 has 15 amino acids. The germline gives CDR1 SGHAT, CDR2 FQNNGV. Between the trimmed V and J ends, which lost 0 bases and 7 bases, there was a span of 15 bases. CDR3 nucleotides: TGTGCCAGCAGCTTAGATCGGGCTCCGGAGGGGACCCAGTACTTC. Its protein product is CASSLDRAPEGTQYF. Full variable domain (remainder filled in from reference TRBV11-2 and TRBJ2-5): EAGVAQSPRYKIIEKRQSVAFWCNPISGHATLYWYQQILGQGPKLLIQFQNNGVVDDSQLPKDRFSAERLKGVDSTLKIQPAKLEDSAVYLCASSLDRAPEGTQYFGPGTRLLVL.

The rearrangement joins TRBV5-1 to TRBJ1-1, with TRBD1 as a possible D gene (5 bases). Per germline, CDR1 SGHRS and CDR2 YFSETQ. Between the trimmed V and J ends, which lost 6 bases and 1 base, there was a span of 10 bases. CDR3 length: 13 residues. DNA of the CDR3: TGCGCCAGCACGGGGGGGAAGAACACTGAAGCTTTCTTT. It yields the protein CASTGGKNTEAFF.

The CDR3: CASRRQGPNTGELFF. CDR3 DNA: TGTGCCAGCCGCCGACAGGGGCCGAACACCGGGGAGCTGTTTTTT. The chain uses TRBV2 and TRBJ2-2; 8 bases match TRBD1. Germline-derived CDR1 and CDR2 are SNHLY and FYNNEI. The CDR3 extends over 15 amino acids. After removal of 8 bases from V and 0 bases from J, the junction contained 5 bases not matched to a gene.

The chain combines TRBV29-1 with TRBJ2-1; the D gene is possibly TRBD2 (5 bases). The V end was cut by 3 bases, the J end by 7 bases, with 13 bases between. CDR1 and CDR2 from the germline V gene are SQVTM and ANQGSEA. The CDR3 consists of 13 residues. CDR3 nucleotide sequence: TGCAGCGTTGATCGGTCTAGCCGGAATGAGCAGTTCTTC. Its translation is CSVDRSSRNEQFF.

J is TRBJ2-3 and V is TRBV15; D unresolved. The CDR3 has 13 residues. Per germline, CDR1 LNHNV and CDR2 YYDKDF (reference sequence). The V and J ends lost 5 bases and 6 bases respectively, with 12 bases between them. As DNA, the CDR3 is TGTGCCACCAGCGAAGTAGCACCGGATACGCAGTATTTT. It encodes CATSEVAPDTQYF.

This sequence joins TRBV19 and TRBJ1-5; the match to TRBD1 covers 10 bases. This CDR3 has 14 amino acids. The V segment lost 6 bases and the J segment 11 bases; nucleotides outside the gene matches: 10. Per germline, CDR1 LNHDA and CDR2 SQIVND (reference sequence). This chain's CDR3 is CASSPDRGWTAQHF. The CDR3 region has the DNA TGTGCCAGTAGCCCGGACAGGGGGTGGACGGCCCAGCATTTT.

The chain couples TRBV19 to TRBJ1-4, with TRBD1 identical over 8 bases. Germline loops: CDR1 LNHDA, CDR2 SQIVND (reference sequence). The CDR3 is 12 residues long. CDR3 in amino acids: CVSGGTNEKLFF. CDR3 sequence (DNA): TGTGTTTCAGGGGGCACAAATGAAAAACTGTTTTTT.

CDR3 loop: CASGLVGNTEAFF. In DNA, the CDR3 is TGTGCTAGTGGTTTGGTAGGTAACACTGAAGCTTTCTTT. This sequence joins TRBV12-5 and TRBJ1-1, with unresolved D. Trimming removed 0 bases from V and 2 bases from J, with 4 bases in between. This CDR3 is 13 amino acids long. From germline, CDR1 is LGHNT and CDR2 FRNRAP. The full variable domain, completed using reference TRBV12-5 and TRBJ1-1, is DARVTQTPRHKVTEMGQEVTMRCQPILGHNTVFWYRQTMMQGLELLAYFRNRAPLDDSGMPKDRFSAEMPDATLATLKIQPSEPRDSAVYFCASGLVGNTEAFFGQGTRLTVV.

This clone was picked up a small number of times. This rearrangement joins TRBV7-6 to TRBJ1-5; 8 positions match TRBD1. Per germline, CDR1 SGHVS and CDR2 FNYEAQ. The CDR3 loop spans 15 amino acids. V lost 4 bases to trimming and J lost 3 bases; unmatched junction nucleotides: 5. This chain's CDR3 is CASSYRTGPNQPQHF. CDR3 DNA: TGTGCCAGCAGCTATCGGACAGGGCCCAATCAGCCCCAGCATTTT. Looking up the rest from reference TRBV7-6 and TRBJ1-5 gives the full variable domain: GAGVSQSPRYKVTKRGQDVALRCDPISGHVSLYWYRQALGQGPEFLTYFNYEAQQDKSGLPNDRFSAERPEGSISTLTIQRTEQRDSAMYRCASSYRTGPNQPQHFGDGTRLSIL.

The V call is TRBV27, the J call TRBJ2-7; D not resolved. Germline CDR1 MNHEY, CDR2 SMNVEV (reference sequence). Trimming pared 2 bases from V and 2 bases from J, leaving 13 bases between. CDR3 length: 15 residues. CDR3 sequence reads: CASSLGPGNTYEQYF. In nucleotides, the CDR3 is TGTGCCAGCAGTTTAGGGCCCGGAAATACCTACGAGCAGTACTTC.

J is TRBJ2-1 and V is TRBV20-1; 7 bases align to TRBD1. Trimming removed 3 bases from V and 6 bases from J; junction bases left unmatched: 8. There are 14 residues in the CDR3. Germline V gene lookup returns CDR1 DFQATT and CDR2 SNEGSKA (reference sequence). CDR3 region: CSASTTGEGNEQFF. For the CDR3, the DNA is TGCAGTGCTAGTACAACAGGGGAAGGCAATGAGCAGTTCTTC.

This clone was counted only a few times. This chain links TRBV23-1 with TRBJ1-2, with TRBD1 matching over 7 bases. TRBV23-1 carries the ORF label, with uncertain function. This CDR3 spans 17 amino acids. Unmatched junction bases numbered 14, after V lost 0 bases and J lost 7 bases. DNA for the CDR3: TGCGCCAGCAGTCAATCGCGGGACAGCTATTCGGGGTTTGGCTACACCTTC. The encoded protein is CASSQSRDSYSGFGYTF.

The genes are TRBV18 and TRBJ2-7; 9 bases line up with TRBD1. Germline loops: CDR1 KGHSH, CDR2 LQKENI. V lost 4 bases and J lost 7; bases outside the gene matches: 5. The CDR3 is 13 amino acids. CDR3 in DNA: TGTGCCAGCTCACGAGGACAGGGGCTAGAGCAGTACTTC. It translates to CASSRGQGLEQYF.

The chain carries TRBV7-6 and TRBJ2-3, with D possibly matching TRBD1 (5 bases). The germline CDR1 and CDR2 sequences are SGHVS and FNYEAQ. Trimming stripped 1 base from V and 5 bases from J, with 7 bases between. The CDR3 extends over 13 amino acids. CDR3 nucleotide sequence: TGTGCCAGCAGCTTAGTAAGGGGAGATACGCAGTATTTT. Its translation is CASSLVRGDTQYF.

The V and J genes are TRBV5-3 and TRBJ1-1, with D uncertain. TRBV5-3 is an ORF; its function is uncertain. The V gene lost 1 base and the J gene lost 3 bases, with 19 bases spanning the gap. CDR3 length: 17 residues. CDR3 sequence reads: CARSLRRRRSPDTEAFF. In DNA, the CDR3 is TGTGCCAGAAGCTTGAGACGGCGGCGGTCTCCGGACACTGAAGCTTTCTTT.

The gene calls are TRBV6-2 or TRBV6-3 and TRBJ1-2; TRBD1 matches at 8 bases. The trim removed 2 bases at V and 2 bases at J, leaving 16 bases unmatched. The CDR3 loop spans 19 amino acids. Looked up from germline, CDR1 is MNHEY and CDR2 is SVGEGT. For the CDR3, the DNA is TGTGCCAGCAGTTACGAAAAGTCGTCGCCGACAGGGGTAAACTATGGCTACACCTTC. Residues: CASSYEKSSPTGVNYGYTF.

This clone was seen only once. This chain connects TRBV19 to TRBJ1-5, with D hard to call. Germline CDR1 is LNHDA and CDR2 is SQIVND (reference sequence). Between the trimmed V and J ends, which lost 0 bases and 6 bases, there was a span of 12 bases. The CDR3 totals 15 residues. The CDR3 is CASSIDLPGPQPQHF. CDR3 sequence (DNA): TGTGCCAGTAGTATAGATCTCCCGGGTCCTCAGCCCCAGCATTTT.

The table lists this clone with a count of one. The chain employs TRBV6-1 and TRBJ1-6, with D possibly being TRBD1 (5 bases). Germline lookup yields CDR1 MNHNS and CDR2 SASEGT. Deletions cut 2 bases from V and 10 bases from J, with 15 bases between. The CDR3 contains 15 residues. The CDR3: CASSERGEGGSPLHF. The CDR3 DNA reads as TGTGCCAGCAGTGAAAGGGGAGAGGGAGGATCACCCCTCCACTTT.

The count of this clone is one. The rearrangement uses TRBV5-1 and TRBJ1-1, with D possibly TRBD1 on 5 matching bases. Germline CDR1 is SGHRS and CDR2 is YFSETQ. Trimming cost V 0 bases and J 0 bases, with 12 bases left between them. The CDR3 extends over 16 amino acids. CDR3 loop: CASSLGSGPLNTEAFF. In nucleotides, the CDR3 is TGCGCCAGCAGCTTGGGGTCGGGGCCTCTGAACACTGAAGCTTTCTTT.

The genes are TRBV19 and TRBJ1-5, with D hard to call. CDR1 is LNHDA and CDR2 is SQIVND in the germline V gene (reference sequence). The CDR3 extends over 13 amino acids. V lost 5 bases and J lost 3, with 8 bases in between. CDR3 nucleotides: TGTGCCAGTAGTCACCTTATCAATCAGCCCCAGCATTTT. Translation: CASSHLINQPQHF.